Following are 2 T cell receptor beta chains from one sample sequenced in a study of blood T cell repertoires in COVID-19. Only in-frame clones appear in the TCRdb table, and some are missing; sequencing was by immunoSEQ multiplex PCR. This repertoire shows some 130,000 clones, around 80% found once; its top ten account for more than 5%. The specimen was PBMCs or T cells enriched from blood (not recorded which). The receptors were sampled from a woman aged 50 to 60 who had recovered from COVID-19.

The chain carries TRBV5-5 and TRBJ1-2, with 10 bases aligning to TRBD1. The J segment lost 7 bases and the V segment lost 0 bases, leaving 12 bases of the junction unmatched. Germline V lookup: CDR1 SGHKS, CDR2 YYEKEE (reference sequence). The CDR3 has 17 residues. CDR3 region: CASSLAPPRQGATGYTF. The CDR3 bases are TGTGCCAGCAGCTTGGCCCCGCCCAGACAGGGGGCGACTGGCTACACCTTC.

The chain has TRBV13 and TRBJ2-1, with TRBD2 as a possible D gene (7 bases). V gave up 5 bases and J gave up 3 bases, with 20 bases separating them. The germline V gene encodes CDR1 PRHDT and CDR2 FYEKMQ (reference sequence). CDR3 length: 17 residues. CDR3 coding DNA: TGTGCCAGCAGCCCGGGTCGGGGGGCGGAGGGCTACAATGAGCAGTTCTTC. This gives the protein CASSPGRGAEGYNEQFF. The full variable domain, in which reference TRBV13 and TRBJ2-1 provide the parts outside the CDR3, is AAGVIQSPRHLIKEKRETATLKCYPIPRHDTVYWYQQGPGQDPQFLISFYEKMQSDKGSIPDRFSAQQFSDYHSELNMSSLELGDSALYFCASSPGRGAEGYNEQFFGPGTRLTVL.